The source of this T cell receptor beta chain is a study of cytomegalovirus exposure and HLA in healthy donors. Study-level results: Investigators reported over 150 TCR beta chains as tied to cytomegalovirus.

A remark on this clone: What it recognizes is unknown. Compared with germline, one end of the junction differs, possibly owing to a read error.

Primers included in the PCR were 60 Vbeta and 13 Jbeta primers. The assay was immunoSEQ multiplex PCR, and TCRdb's table has in-frame clones only and misses some. The sample has around 130,000 clones; over 75% are singletons. Per the germline V gene, CDR1 is SGHDT and CDR2 is YYEEEE. This CDR3 is 11 amino acids long. J is TRBJ2-1 and V is TRBV5-6; the D gene is possibly TRBD2 (5 bases). Source material: PBMCs. The TCR was taken from a female donor in good health and CMV-seronegative. In DNA, the CDR3 is TGTGCCAGCAGCTTGAGGACTGCCGCTCTCTTC. As protein: CASSLRTAALF.